These T cell receptor beta chains were read from a single sample in a study of human T cells and chemical hapten exposure. TCRdb re-analysed the RACE reads in MiXCR, keeping a single row per CDR3 protein. The repertoire consists of 100,000 to 150,000 distinct CDR3 sequences, with roughly 13% occurring once and the leading ten covering 0.8% to 1%. The starting material was whole blood, obtained in connection with sensitization to the hapten diphenylcyclopropenone (DPC). These receptors all come from a man between 18 and 29 years old with alopecia areata. Some clones in this sample may be carry-over from other donors' samples. The CDR3 runs from the conserved cysteine through the conserved F or W. A D gene is named only where the DNA matches it firmly. Clone size is stated in some rows and not others, as once, few, many or a class when expanded.

J,D,size,V,CDR3,DNA
TRBJ2-2,TRBD1,few,TRBV29-1,CSAGDSAELTGELFF,TGCAGCGCAGGGGACAGCGCTGAACTTACCGGGGAGCTGTTTTTT
TRBJ2-1,TRBD1,NA,TRBV3-1,CASSRLRGSSYNEQFF,TGTGCCAGCAGCCGCCTCAGGGGGAGCTCCTACAATGAGCAGTTCTTC
TRBJ1-1,NA,NA,TRBV20-1,CSARVSGNTEAFF,TGCAGTGCTAGAGTCTCGGGGAACACTGAAGCTTTCTTT
TRBJ1-3,NA,once,TRBV12-3/TRBV12-4,CASSLRGAGGNTIYF,TGTGCCAGCAGTTTAAGGGGCGCCGGTGGAAACACCATATATTTT
TRBJ1-6,NA,few,TRBV5-6,CASSREVGLGSPLHF,TGTGCCAGCAGCCGCGAAGTGGGTCTTGGTTCACCCCTCCACTTT
TRBJ1-1,NA,few,TRBV11-2,CASTRRGVSTEAFF,TGTGCCAGCACCAGACGGGGGGTGAGCACTGAAGCTTTCTTT
TRBJ2-1,NA,NA,TRBV29-1,CSVEGVRNEQFF,TGCAGCGTTGAAGGGGTACGCAATGAGCAGTTCTTC
TRBJ1-6,NA,NA,TRBV27,CASSFKGGSYNSPLHF,TGTGCCAGCAGTTTCAAAGGAGGCTCCTATAATTCACCCCTCCACTTT
TRBJ1-1,NA,NA,TRBV7-9,CASTQSLGTEAFF,TGTGCCAGCACCCAATCCTTGGGTACTGAAGCTTTCTTT
TRBJ2-5,TRBD2,few,TRBV7-6,CASSSLSGGGETQYF,TGTGCCAGCAGCTCCCTTAGCGGGGGGGGCGAGACCCAGTACTTC
TRBJ2-4,TRBD1,NA,TRBV9,CASSGTGGVDKNIQYF,TGTGCCAGCAGCGGGACAGGGGGCGTCGACAAAAACATTCAGTACTTC
TRBJ1-4,TRBD1,NA,TRBV4-1,CASSHQGTGGRNEKLFF,TGCGCCAGCAGCCATCAAGGGACAGGCGGAAGGAATGAAAAACTGTTTTTT
TRBJ2-4,TRBD2,NA,TRBV20-1,CSATRVGLIAKNIQYF,TGCAGTGCTACGCGTGTGGGACTAATAGCCAAAAACATTCAGTACTTC
TRBJ1-3,NA,NA,TRBV3-1,CASSQDTGMSGNTIYF,TGTGCCAGCAGCCAAGATACCGGGATGTCTGGAAACACCATATATTTT
TRBJ2-5,NA,many,TRBV10-3,CATRQGGGEETQYF,TGTGCCACGCGCCAAGGGGGAGGGGAAGAGACCCAGTACTTC
TRBJ1-3,TRBD1,many,TRBV4-2,CASSPGQGPPGSGNTIYF,TGTGCCAGCAGCCCTGGACAGGGGCCACCCGGCTCTGGAAACACCATATATTTT
TRBJ2-1,NA,many,TRBV20-1,CSASGGGSSSYNEQFF,TGCAGTGCTAGCGGAGGGGGTTCGAGCTCCTACAATGAGCAGTTCTTC
TRBJ1-4,NA,NA,TRBV12-3/TRBV12-4,CASSSWALGEKLFF,TGTGCCAGCAGCTCTTGGGCCTTAGGGGAAAAACTGTTTTTT
TRBJ2-3,TRBD2,NA,TRBV28,CASSSGLAGADTQYF,TGTGCCAGCAGTTCGGGACTAGCGGGGGCGGATACGCAGTATTTT
TRBJ2-3,TRBD1,NA,TRBV20-1,CSAPEGAVDTQYF,TGCAGTGCTCCAGAGGGGGCTGTAGATACGCAGTATTTT